This TCR beta chain was documented in a study of cytomegalovirus exposure and HLA in healthy donors. Whole-study context: Unique TCRs from HLA-typed donors, around 93 million of them, were held in an early data release. Study-wide points: Later, an analysis found that common viral pathogens appeared to be linked with several of the most significant clusters. In vitro confirmation showed three CMV-associated chains to be CMV antigen specific.

This clone was counted a single time. The antigen is undetermined. The CDR3 contains 13 residues. Looked up from germline, CDR1 is PRHDT and CDR2 is FYEKMQ (reference sequence). V gave up 5 bases and J gave up 4 bases, with 11 bases separating them. The PCR made use of 60 Vbeta and 13 Jbeta primers. The protocol was immunoSEQ multiplex PCR, while the TCRdb copy is restricted to in-frame clones and leaves out a portion. The repertoire holds 150,000 to 200,000 clones, 75% to 80% seen once, with just under 1% in the top ten. The sample taken for sequencing was PBMCs. V gene TRBV13 combines with J gene TRBJ2-5; D uncertain. The TCR comes from a woman aged 45-60 years in good health and CMV-seropositive. CDR3 sequence (DNA): TGTGCCAGCAGCCACTATGTGGGAGAGACCCAGTACTTC. Amino acids: CASSHYVGETQYF.